These 3 T cell receptor beta chains originate from one sample sequenced in a study of blood T cell repertoires in COVID-19. TCRdb keeps only in-frame clones here, not all; method: immunoSEQ multiplex PCR. The sample yields a few hundred thousand clones, over 75% seen once. Sequences were obtained from peripheral blood. These receptors all come from a woman in her sixties or seventies with COVID-19, enrolled during active disease.

The chain joins TRBV4-1 to TRBJ2-1; 8 positions match TRBD2. This CDR3 has 17 residues. Germline V gene lookup returns CDR1 MGHRA and CDR2 YSYEKL. The V gene end was trimmed by 4 bases and the J gene end by 4 bases; junction bases not matched to a gene: 12. CDR3 in amino acids: CASSPIRGAGEYNEQFF. The DNA of the CDR3 is TGCGCCAGCAGCCCGATAAGGGGAGCGGGAGAGTACAATGAGCAGTTCTTC.

This sequence joins TRBV24-1 and TRBJ2-4; weak D call: TRBD2 (5 bases). CDR3 length equals 15 residues. Trimming cost V 4 bases and J 5 bases, with 14 bases left between them. CDR1 is KGHDR, CDR2 SFDVKD, per germline. CDR3 nucleotides: TGTGCCACCAGTGACCCGGCCGCGGGCCAAAACATTCAGTACTTC. Amino acids: CATSDPAAGQNIQYF.

In its sample, this clone was seen a few times. This rearrangement joins TRBV18 to TRBJ2-2; 10 bases match TRBD1. There are 17 residues in the CDR3. Trimming at V came to 6 bases and at J to 0 bases, leaving 7 bases not matched to a gene. The germline V gene encodes CDR1 KGHSH and CDR2 LQKENI. The CDR3, as DNA: TGTGCCAGCTCCCAGGGACAGGGGCCTGCGAACACCGGGGAGCTGTTTTTT. This codes for CASSQGQGPANTGELFF.